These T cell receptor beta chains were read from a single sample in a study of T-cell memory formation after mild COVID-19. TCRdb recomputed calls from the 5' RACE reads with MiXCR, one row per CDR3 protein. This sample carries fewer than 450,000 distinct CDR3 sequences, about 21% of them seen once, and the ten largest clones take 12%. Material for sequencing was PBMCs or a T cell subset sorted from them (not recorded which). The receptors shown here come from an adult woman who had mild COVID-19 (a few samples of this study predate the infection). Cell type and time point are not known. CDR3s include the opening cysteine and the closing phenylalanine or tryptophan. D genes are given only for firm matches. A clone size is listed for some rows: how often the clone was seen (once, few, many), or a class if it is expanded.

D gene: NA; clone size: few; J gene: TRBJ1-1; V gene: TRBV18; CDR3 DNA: TGTGCCAGCTCACCTCAGGGAGGGACTGAAGCTTTCTTT; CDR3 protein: CASSPQGGTEAFF
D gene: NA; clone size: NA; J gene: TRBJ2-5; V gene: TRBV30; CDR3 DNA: TGTGCCTGGAGCCCGGGACGATTGGATGTGGAGACCCAGTACTTC; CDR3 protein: CAWSPGRLDVETQYF
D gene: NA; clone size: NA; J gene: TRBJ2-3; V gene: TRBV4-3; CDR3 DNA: TGCGCCAGCAGCCAAGATAAGGCGGTAGGGGGCACAGATACGCAGTATTTT; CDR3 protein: CASSQDKAVGGTDTQYF
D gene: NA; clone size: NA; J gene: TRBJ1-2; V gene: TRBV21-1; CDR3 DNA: TGTGCCAGCAGCAAAGTTGAGGGGGGGATCTTGGTCTATGGCTACACCTTC; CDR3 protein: CASSKVEGGILVYGYTF
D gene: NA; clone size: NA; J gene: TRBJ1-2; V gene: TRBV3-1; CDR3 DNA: TGTGCCAGCAGCCAAGGATGGGGGTTCGAGTATGGCTACACCTTC; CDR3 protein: CASSQGWGFEYGYTF
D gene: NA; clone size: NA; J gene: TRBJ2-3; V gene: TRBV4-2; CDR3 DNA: TGTGCCAGCAGCCAAAGTGCCCGCCTTATGAATACGCAGTATTTT; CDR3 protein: CASSQSARLMNTQYF
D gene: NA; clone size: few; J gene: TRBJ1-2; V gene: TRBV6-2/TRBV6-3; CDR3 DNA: TGTGCCAGCAGTACCGGACTGATCGACTATGGCTACACCTTC; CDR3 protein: CASSTGLIDYGYTF
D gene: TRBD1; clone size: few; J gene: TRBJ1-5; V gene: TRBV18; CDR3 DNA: TGTGCCAGCTCGACCGGGACAGGTGGTAGCAATCAGCCCCAGCATTTT; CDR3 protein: CASSTGTGGSNQPQHF
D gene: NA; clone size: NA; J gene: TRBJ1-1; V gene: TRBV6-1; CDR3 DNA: TGTGCCAGCAGTGGCCCCTGGGGCACTGAAGCTTTCTTT; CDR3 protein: CASSGPWGTEAFF
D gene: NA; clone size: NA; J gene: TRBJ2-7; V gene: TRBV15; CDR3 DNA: TGTGCCACCAGCAGAGTGGGGTTAAGCTACGAGCAGTACTTC; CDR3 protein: CATSRVGLSYEQYF
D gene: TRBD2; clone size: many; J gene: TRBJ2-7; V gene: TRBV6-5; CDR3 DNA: TGTGCCAGCAGTCGGACTAGCGGGGGGTACTCCTACGAGCAGTACTTC; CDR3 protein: CASSRTSGGYSYEQYF
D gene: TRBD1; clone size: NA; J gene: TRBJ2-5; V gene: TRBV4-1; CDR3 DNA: TGCGCCAGCAGCCCTACAGGGACAGGGGGTCGAGAGACCCAGTACTTC; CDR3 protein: CASSPTGTGGRETQYF
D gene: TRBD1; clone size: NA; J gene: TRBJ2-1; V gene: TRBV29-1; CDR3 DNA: TGCAGCGTCGAACTTGAGGGACAGGGATTTATGGATGAGCAGTTCTTC; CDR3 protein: CSVELEGQGFMDEQFF
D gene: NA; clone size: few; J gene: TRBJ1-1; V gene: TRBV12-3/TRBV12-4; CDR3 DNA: TGTGCCAGCATCTCGGGTGGCGATCGGAACACTGAAGCTTTCTTT; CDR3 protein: CASISGGDRNTEAFF
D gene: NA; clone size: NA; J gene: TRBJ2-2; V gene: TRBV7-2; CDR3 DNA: TGTGCCAGCAGCTTAGTTAGCAGGAACACCGGGGAGCTGTTTTTT; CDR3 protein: CASSLVSRNTGELFF
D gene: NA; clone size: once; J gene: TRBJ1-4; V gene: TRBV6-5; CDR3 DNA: TGTGCCAGCAGCGGGGGGGGATATGGGCCTTCTAATGAAAAACTGTTTTTT; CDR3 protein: CASSGGGYGPSNEKLFF
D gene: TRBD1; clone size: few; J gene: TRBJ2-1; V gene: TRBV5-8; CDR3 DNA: TGTGCCAGCAGTTCCGCCAGGACAGGGATATATTTGCAGTTCTTC; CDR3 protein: CASSSARTGIYLQFF
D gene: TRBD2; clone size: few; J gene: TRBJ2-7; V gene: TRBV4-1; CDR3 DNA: TGCGCCAGCAGCCAAGACCAGACTAGCGGGTTCTACGAGCAGTACTTC; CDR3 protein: CASSQDQTSGFYEQYF
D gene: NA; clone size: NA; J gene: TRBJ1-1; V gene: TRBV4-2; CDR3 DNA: TGTGCCAGCAGCCAAGAGCGGCGATCGGGAACTGAAGCTTTCTTT; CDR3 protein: CASSQERRSGTEAFF
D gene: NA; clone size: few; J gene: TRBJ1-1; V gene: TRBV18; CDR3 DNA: TGTGCCAGCCTACCTGGGAGCTCGAACACTGAAGCTTTCTTT; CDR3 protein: CASLPGSSNTEAFF
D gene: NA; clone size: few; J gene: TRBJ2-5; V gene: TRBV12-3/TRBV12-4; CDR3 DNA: TGTGCCAGCAGTCGGGTGAATGGTGGGACCCAGTACTTC; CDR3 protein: CASSRVNGGTQYF
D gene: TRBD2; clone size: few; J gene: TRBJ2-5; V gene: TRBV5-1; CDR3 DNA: TGCGCCAGCAGCTTGTATAGCGGGGAGGGAGAAGAGACCCAGTACTTC; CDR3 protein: CASSLYSGEGEETQYF